The clone carrying this TCR beta chain was seen a few times. Its antigen remains unidentified. There are 16 residues in the CDR3. CDR1 is SGDLS, CDR2 YYNGEE, per germline. Trimming shortened V by 0 bases and J by 1 base, and 14 bases separated the two germline ends. An approximately 6-day coculture at 37°C was performed with the mixed lymphocyte reaction cells. TCRdb's table, derived via immunoSEQ multiplex PCR, lists solely in-frame clones and lacks some. The table lists about 13,000 clones, around 40% of them singletons. This entry belongs to a study of siplizumab effects on memory and regulatory T cells. Notes on the study in general: Treg-derived clones made up an average of about 64% of mappable alloreactive CD4+ clones with siplizumab and approximately 30% in controls. Assignment of a naive or memory phenotype failed for roughly 75-95% of the proliferating CD4+ or CD8+ clones. The study found that siplizumab significantly reduced alloreactive sequences traceable to unstimulated CD4+ memory cells.

This sequence was found in a human donor in good health; the cells came from an allogeneic mixed lymphocyte reaction. What was sequenced was CFSE-low (dividing) CD8+ T cells sorted from an allogeneic mixed lymphocyte reaction. The V gene is TRBV9, the J gene TRBJ2-7, with D possibly matching TRBD2 (6 bases). In DNA, the CDR3 is TGTGCCAGCAGCGTAGCTCCCATAGCGGCTTCCTACGAGCAGTACTTC. This translates into CASSVAPIAASYEQYF. Using reference TRBV9 and TRBJ2-7 for the parts outside the CDR3, the full variable domain is DSGVTQTPKHLITATGQRVTLRCSPRSGDLSVYWYQQSLDQGLQFLIQYYNGEERAKGNILERFSAQQFPDLHSELNLSSLELGDSALYFCASSVAPIAASYEQYFGPGTRLTVT.